Listed below are T cell receptor beta chains from one sample, sequenced in a study of shared clonotypes between healthy human individuals. TCRdb's table, derived via immunoSEQ multiplex PCR, lists solely in-frame clones and lacks some. Of around 2.3 million clones in the sample, approximately 96% were seen once. The sequenced sample was naive CD4+ T cells sorted from blood. Source of these receptors: a man in his late teens or twenties in good health. The CDR3 runs from the conserved cysteine through the conserved F or W. Fields, in order: D gene, J gene, clone size, V gene, CDR3 DNA, CDR3 protein. The D gene is left open where the match is weak. Only some rows state a clone size, as once, few, many or a class for expanded clones.

NA TRBJ2-5 NA TRBV20-1 TGCAGGCCCGAGGCCCAAGAGACCCAGTACTTC CRPEAQETQYF
TRBD1 TRBJ1-2 NA TRBV5-6 TGTGCCAGCAGCGTAAGGGGGCCGCGGGGCTACACCTTC CASSVRGPRGYTF
NA TRBJ2-7 NA TRBV18 TGTGCCAGCTCAGTACAGGAAACCTACGAGCAGTACTTC CASSVQETYEQYF
NA TRBJ1-2 NA TRBV4-3 TGCGCCAGCAGCCAAGACCCTCAGGGTTATGGTGGCTACACCTTC CASSQDPQGYGGYTF
TRBD1 TRBJ2-1 NA TRBV27 TGTGCCAGCAGTCGACAGGGGACCTTAACTTACAATGAGCAGTTCTTC CASSRQGTLTYNEQFF
TRBD1 TRBJ1-2 NA TRBV6-1 TGTGCCAGCAGTGACGGGGGACAGGGGTTCTACACCTTC CASSDGGQGFYTF
NA TRBJ2-2 NA TRBV6-5 TGTGCCACCCTCCTGGGTCAATACACCGGGGAGCTGTTTTTT CATLLGQYTGELFF
NA TRBJ2-3 NA TRBV4-1 TGCGCCAGCAGCCCCGCCAAGTGGGGGGAAACAGATACGCAGTATTTT CASSPAKWGETDTQYF
TRBD2 TRBJ2-3 NA TRBV7-9 TGTGCCAGCAGCTTCTCTACTAGCGGGACCTCAAATACGCAGTATTTT CASSFSTSGTSNTQYF
NA TRBJ2-7 NA TRBV15 TGTGCCACCAGCAGAGATCCTCTAGTGTCCTACGAGCAGTACTTC CATSRDPLVSYEQYF
TRBD2 TRBJ2-7 NA TRBV5-4 TGTGCCAGCAAACTTTTCGGGGGGTCGGCCTACGAGCAGTACTTC CASKLFGGSAYEQYF
TRBD2 TRBJ2-3 NA TRBV10-3 TGTGCCATCAGTGAGTCATCTAGCGGGAGATGGGTAAGCACAGATACGCAGTATTTT CAISESSSGRWVSTDTQYF
NA TRBJ1-2 NA TRBV6-6 TGTGCCAGCAGTTACTCTCAGGGGTCGAGAGGCTACACCTTC CASSYSQGSRGYTF
NA TRBJ2-2 NA TRBV4-3 TGCGCCAGCAGCCGAGAGGGTAGGGCCGGGGAGCTGTTTTTT CASSREGRAGELFF
NA TRBJ2-3 NA TRBV28 TGTGCCAGCAGCTCCGGGACAACAGGAACAGATACGCAGTATTTT CASSSGTTGTDTQYF
NA TRBJ1-1 once TRBV6-5 TGTGCCAGCAGTTACTCTTGGCAACCGATGAACACTGAAGCTTTCTTT CASSYSWQPMNTEAFF
NA TRBJ1-1 NA TRBV11-3 TGTGCCAGCAGCGCCCAGGGCACTGAAGCTTTCTTT CASSAQGTEAFF
NA TRBJ1-3 NA TRBV11-2 TGTGCCAGCAGCTTCCCAGGGAGCTCTGGAAACACCATATATTTT CASSFPGSSGNTIYF
TRBD1 TRBJ1-1 few TRBV6-1 TGTGCCAGCAGGGGACAGGGCACTGAAGCTTTCTTT CASRGQGTEAFF
NA TRBJ1-6 NA TRBV28 TGTGCCAGCAGCAGCGTTAACAGGGCACCCCTCCACTTT CASSSVNRAPLHF
TRBD1 TRBJ1-1 NA TRBV12-5 TGTGCTAGTGGTTTGCATGAAGGGGGCCCTAACACTGAAGCTTTCTTT CASGLHEGGPNTEAFF
NA TRBJ1-1 NA TRBV10-3 TGTGCCATCAGCCCGACAGAACTTCACACTGAAGCTTTCTTT CAISPTELHTEAFF
NA TRBJ1-2 NA TRBV7-2 TGTGCCAGCAGCTTAAGGTTGTATGGCTACACCTTC CASSLRLYGYTF
TRBD1 TRBJ2-7 NA TRBV13 TGTGCCAGCAGCTCCAATCCGGGACAGAGCCCTTACGAGCAGTACTTC CASSSNPGQSPYEQYF
NA TRBJ1-4 NA TRBV6-1 TGTGCCGGCTCAGACGGCGGGGCGGGTGAAAAACTGTTTTTT CAGSDGGAGEKLFF
NA TRBJ1-3 NA TRBV7-2 TGTGCCAGCAGCCCTGCGAACACCATATATTTT CASSPANTIYF
TRBD1 TRBJ1-1 NA TRBV20-1 TGCAGTTTATTCACAGGGGTAGCTTTCTTT CSLFTGVAFF
NA TRBJ2-2 NA TRBV7-8 TGTGCCAGCACCGCACTTGAGAACACCGGGGAGCTGTTTTTT CASTALENTGELFF
NA TRBJ2-7 NA TRBV10-3 TGTGCCACTCAGGGGGACTTTGTTCTATACGAGCAGTACTTC CATQGDFVLYEQYF
NA TRBJ2-6 NA TRBV7-2 TGTGCCAGCGGTAACTCTGGGGCCAACGTCCTGACTTTC CASGNSGANVLTF
TRBD1 TRBJ1-2 once TRBV6-5 TGTGCCAGCAGGCGGACAGGAATTAACTATGGCTACACCTTC CASRRTGINYGYTF
TRBD1 TRBJ1-2 NA TRBV6-5 TGTGCCAGCAGTTACTCGATCAGGACAGGGGACTACACCTTC CASSYSIRTGDYTF
NA TRBJ1-6 NA TRBV25-1 TGTGCCAGCAGTGAATTGGGGGTGGTAGCACCCCTCCACTTT CASSELGVVAPLHF
NA TRBJ2-7 NA TRBV19 TGTGCCAGTAGTATTGCGGGGGCCGGCTACGAGCAGTACTTC CASSIAGAGYEQYF
NA TRBJ2-3 NA TRBV5-1 TGCGCCAGCAGCTTGGATGGGGATACCACAGATACGCAGTATTTT CASSLDGDTTDTQYF
NA TRBJ1-1 NA TRBV28 TGTGCCAGCAGTTTACGGCGGAACACTGAAGCTTTCTTT CASSLRRNTEAFF
TRBD1 TRBJ1-5 NA TRBV19 TGTGCCAGTAGTATAGGGCAGGGGGTGAATCAGCCCCAGCATTTT CASSIGQGVNQPQHF
TRBD1 TRBJ1-1 NA TRBV7-9 TGTGCCAGCAGCTACAGGGGTACTGAAGCTTTCTTT CASSYRGTEAFF
NA TRBJ1-1 once TRBV6-5 TGTGCCGTTAACAAGGGGAACACTGAAGCTTTCTTT CAVNKGNTEAFF
TRBD1 TRBJ2-3 NA TRBV29-1 TGCAGCGTGAGCGACAGGGCCGGTACGCAGTATTTT CSVSDRAGTQYF
NA TRBJ2-7 NA TRBV18 TGTGCCAGCTCACCGCCAGGGAACCCCTACGAGCAGTACTTC CASSPPGNPYEQYF
NA TRBJ2-7 NA TRBV9 TGTGCCAGCAGCGTAGGGGCTACTCCGTCCCCCTACGAGCAGTACTTC CASSVGATPSPYEQYF
NA TRBJ1-3 NA TRBV6-5 TGTGCCAGCAGCGTACACCCCTCTGGAAACACCATATATTTT CASSVHPSGNTIYF
NA TRBJ1-2 NA TRBV28 TGTGCCAGCAGTTTAGCCGGGGATGGCTACACCTTC CASSLAGDGYTF
NA TRBJ1-1 NA TRBV30 TGTGCCTGGAGCCCCAGGGAAGGCACTGAAGCTTTCTTT CAWSPREGTEAFF
NA TRBJ1-1 NA TRBV7-2 TGTGCCAGCAGCTTGTCAGGCATGAACACTGAAGCTTTCTTT CASSLSGMNTEAFF
NA TRBJ2-1 NA TRBV25-1 TGTGCCAGCAGTACTTTCAGGAACAATGAGCAGTTCTTC CASSTFRNNEQFF
NA TRBJ2-3 NA TRBV7-9 TGTGCCAGCAGCTTAGCGGGGGCGATTAGCACAGATACGCAGTATTTT CASSLAGAISTDTQYF
TRBD2 TRBJ2-5 NA TRBV7-6 TGTGCCAGCAGCCGTAGCGGGGCAGGAGAGACCCAGTACTTC CASSRSGAGETQYF